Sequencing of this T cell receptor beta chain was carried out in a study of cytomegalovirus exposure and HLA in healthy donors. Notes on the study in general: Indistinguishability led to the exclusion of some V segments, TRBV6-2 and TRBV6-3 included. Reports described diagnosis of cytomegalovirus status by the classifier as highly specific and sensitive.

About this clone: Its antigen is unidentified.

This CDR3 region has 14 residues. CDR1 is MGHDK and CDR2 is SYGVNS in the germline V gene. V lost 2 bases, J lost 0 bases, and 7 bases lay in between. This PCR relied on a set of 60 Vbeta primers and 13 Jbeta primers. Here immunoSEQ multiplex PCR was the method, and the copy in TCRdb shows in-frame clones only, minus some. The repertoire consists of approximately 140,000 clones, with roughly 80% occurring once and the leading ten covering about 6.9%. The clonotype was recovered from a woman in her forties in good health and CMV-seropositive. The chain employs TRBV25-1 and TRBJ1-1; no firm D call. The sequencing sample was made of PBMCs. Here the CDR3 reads CASSEIGMNTEAFF. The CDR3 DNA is TGTGCCAGCAGTGAAATCGGGATGAACACTGAAGCTTTCTTT.